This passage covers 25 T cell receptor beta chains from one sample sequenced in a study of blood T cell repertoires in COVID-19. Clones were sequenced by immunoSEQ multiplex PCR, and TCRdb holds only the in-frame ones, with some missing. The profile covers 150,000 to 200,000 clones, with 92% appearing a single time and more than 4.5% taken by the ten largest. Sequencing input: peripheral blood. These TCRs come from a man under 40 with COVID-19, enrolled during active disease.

The CDR3 region has the DNA TGTGCCAGCTCATACACAGGGGTCGGCTACACCTTC. Amino acids: CASSYTGVGYTF. V usage is TRBV12-3 or TRBV12-4 and J usage is TRBJ1-2; TRBD1 matches at 7 bases. The CDR3 has 12 amino acids. Trimming removed 8 bases from V and 8 bases from J; junction bases left unmatched: 8.

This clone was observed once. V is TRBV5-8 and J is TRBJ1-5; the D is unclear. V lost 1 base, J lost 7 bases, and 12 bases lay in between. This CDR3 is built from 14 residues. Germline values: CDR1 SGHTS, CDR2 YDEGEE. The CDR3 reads CASSLKQVEQPQHF. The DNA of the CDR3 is TGTGCCAGCAGCTTGAAGCAGGTCGAACAGCCCCAGCATTTT. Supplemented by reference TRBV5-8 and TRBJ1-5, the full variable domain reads EAGVTQSPTHLIKTRGQQATLRCSPISGHTSVYWYQQALGLGLQFLLWYDEGEERNRGNFPPRFSGRQFPNYSSELNVNALELEDSALYLCASSLKQVEQPQHFGDGTRLSIL.

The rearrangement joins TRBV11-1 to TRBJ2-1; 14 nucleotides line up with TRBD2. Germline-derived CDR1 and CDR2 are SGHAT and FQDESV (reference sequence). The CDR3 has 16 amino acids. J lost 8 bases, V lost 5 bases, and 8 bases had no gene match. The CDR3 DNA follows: TGTGCCAGCAGCCTTAGGGGACTAGCGGGAGTCGATGAGCAGTTCTTC. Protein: CASSLRGLAGVDEQFF.

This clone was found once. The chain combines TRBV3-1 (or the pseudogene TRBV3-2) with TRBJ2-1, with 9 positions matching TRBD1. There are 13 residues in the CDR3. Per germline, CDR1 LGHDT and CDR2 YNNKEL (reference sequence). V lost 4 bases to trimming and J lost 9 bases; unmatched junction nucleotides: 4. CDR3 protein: CASSPSTGGEQFF. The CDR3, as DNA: TGTGCCAGCAGCCCCTCGACAGGGGGTGAGCAGTTCTTC.

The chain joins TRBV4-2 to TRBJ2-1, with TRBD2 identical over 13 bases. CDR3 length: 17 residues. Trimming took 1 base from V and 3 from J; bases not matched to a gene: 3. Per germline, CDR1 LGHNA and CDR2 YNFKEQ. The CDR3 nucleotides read TGTGCCAGCAGCCAAGGACTAGCGGGAGGTAACTACAATGAGCAGTTCTTC. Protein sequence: CASSQGLAGGNYNEQFF.

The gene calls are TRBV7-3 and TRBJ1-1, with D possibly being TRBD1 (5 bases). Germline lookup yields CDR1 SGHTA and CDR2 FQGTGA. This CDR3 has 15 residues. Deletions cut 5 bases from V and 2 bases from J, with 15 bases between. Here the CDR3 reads CASSPHGGANTEAFF. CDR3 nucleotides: TGTGCCAGCAGCCCCCATGGAGGGGCTAACACTGAAGCTTTCTTT. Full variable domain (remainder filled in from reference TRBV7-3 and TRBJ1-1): GAGVSQTPSNKVTEKGKYVELRCDPISGHTALYWYRQSLGQGPEFLIYFQGTGAADDSGLPNDRFFAVRPEGSVSTLKIQRTERGDSAVYLCASSPHGGANTEAFFGQGTRLTVV.

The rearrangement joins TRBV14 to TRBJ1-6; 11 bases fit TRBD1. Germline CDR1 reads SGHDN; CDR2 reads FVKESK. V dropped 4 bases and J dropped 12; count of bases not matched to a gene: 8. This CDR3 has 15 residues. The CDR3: CASSLRTGGSGPLHF. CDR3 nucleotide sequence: TGTGCCAGCAGCCTCAGGACAGGGGGCAGTGGACCCCTCCACTTT.

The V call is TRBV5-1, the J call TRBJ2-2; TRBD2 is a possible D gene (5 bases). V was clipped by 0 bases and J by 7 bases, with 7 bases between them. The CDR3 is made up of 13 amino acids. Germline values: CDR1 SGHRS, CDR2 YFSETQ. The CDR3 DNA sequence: TGCGCCAGCAGCTTGGATGGAGGCGGGGAGCTGTTTTTT. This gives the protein CASSLDGGGELFF.

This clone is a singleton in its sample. The CDR3 DNA reads TGTGCCAGCAGCCATGTTCCGGGACAGGCTTCCTACGAGCAGTACTTC. Translation: CASSHVPGQASYEQYF. The chain uses TRBV3-1 (or the pseudogene TRBV3-2) and TRBJ2-7; 8 nucleotides align to TRBD1. J was trimmed by 1 base and V by 3 bases; bases with no gene match: 8. Germline CDR1 is LGHDT and CDR2 is YNNKEL (reference sequence). The CDR3 covers 16 residues.

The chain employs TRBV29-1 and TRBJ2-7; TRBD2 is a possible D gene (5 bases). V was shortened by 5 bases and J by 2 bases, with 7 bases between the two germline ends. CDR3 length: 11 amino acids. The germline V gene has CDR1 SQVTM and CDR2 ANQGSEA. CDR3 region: CSVPGTYEQYF. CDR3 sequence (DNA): TGCAGCGTTCCCGGGACCTACGAGCAGTACTTC.

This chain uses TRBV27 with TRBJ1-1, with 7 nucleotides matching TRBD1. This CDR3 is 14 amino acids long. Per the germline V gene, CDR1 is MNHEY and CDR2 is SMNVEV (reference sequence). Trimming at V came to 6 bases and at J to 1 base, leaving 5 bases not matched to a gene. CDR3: CASSTGQPNTEAFF. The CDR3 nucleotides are TGTGCCAGCAGCACGGGACAGCCGAACACTGAAGCTTTCTTT.

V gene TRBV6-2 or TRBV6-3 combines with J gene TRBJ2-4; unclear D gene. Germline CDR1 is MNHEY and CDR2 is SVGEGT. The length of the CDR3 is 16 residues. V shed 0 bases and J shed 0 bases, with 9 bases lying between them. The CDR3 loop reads CASSYSQRLAKNIQYF. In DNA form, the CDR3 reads TGTGCCAGCAGTTACTCGCAGCGTCTAGCCAAAAACATTCAGTACTTC.

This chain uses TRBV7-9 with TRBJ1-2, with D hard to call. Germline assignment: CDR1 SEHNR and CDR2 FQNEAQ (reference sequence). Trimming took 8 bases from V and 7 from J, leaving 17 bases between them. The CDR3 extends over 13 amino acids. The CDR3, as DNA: TGTGCCAGCTCCCAGGAGGAGGTCGGTGGCTACACCTTC. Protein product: CASSQEEVGGYTF.

As DNA, the CDR3 is TGCAGCGTTTCGGGACAAAACTATGGCTACACCTTC. Protein: CSVSGQNYGYTF. This chain connects TRBV29-1 to TRBJ1-2; tentative D call: TRBD1 (6 bases). V lost 5 bases and J 2 bases, leaving 9 bases between the germline ends. CDR3 length: 12 amino acids. Germline CDR1 and CDR2: SQVTM and ANQGSEA.

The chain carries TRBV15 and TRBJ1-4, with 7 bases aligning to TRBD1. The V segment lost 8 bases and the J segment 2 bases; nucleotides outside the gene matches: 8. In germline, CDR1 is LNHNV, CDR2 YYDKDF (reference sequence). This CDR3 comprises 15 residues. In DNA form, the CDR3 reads TGTGCCACCGGGGGGCAGGGGGACACTAATGAAAAACTGTTTTTT. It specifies CATGGQGDTNEKLFF.

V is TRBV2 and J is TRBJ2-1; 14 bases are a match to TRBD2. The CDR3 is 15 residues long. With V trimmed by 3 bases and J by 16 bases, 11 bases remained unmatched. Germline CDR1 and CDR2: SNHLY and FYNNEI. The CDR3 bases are TGTGCCAGCAGTGAGGTGGGACTAGCGGGGGCACATCAATTCTTC. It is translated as CASSEVGLAGAHQFF.

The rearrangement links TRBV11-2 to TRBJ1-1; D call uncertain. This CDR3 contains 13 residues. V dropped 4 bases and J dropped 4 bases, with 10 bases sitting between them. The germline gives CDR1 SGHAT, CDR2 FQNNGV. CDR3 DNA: TGTGCCAGCAGCTCCTGGTCGAGCACTGAAGCTTTCTTT. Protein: CASSSWSSTEAFF.

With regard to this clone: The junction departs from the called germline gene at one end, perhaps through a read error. The CDR3 DNA is TGTGCCAGCAGTCCCCTAGGGACAGCCGCTTTGTGGGACTTC. Its protein is CASSPLGTAALWDF. The V gene is TRBV6-5, the J gene TRBJ2-5; 7 nucleotides line up with TRBD1. Germline V CDR1 and CDR2: MNHEY, SVGAGI. This CDR3 contains 14 residues.

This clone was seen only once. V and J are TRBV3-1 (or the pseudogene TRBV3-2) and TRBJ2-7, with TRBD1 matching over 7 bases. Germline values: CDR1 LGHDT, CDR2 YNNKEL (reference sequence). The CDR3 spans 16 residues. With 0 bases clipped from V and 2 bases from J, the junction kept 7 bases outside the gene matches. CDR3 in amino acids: CASSQEGYRGPYEQYF. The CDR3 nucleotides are TGTGCCAGCAGCCAAGAAGGATACAGGGGCCCCTACGAGCAGTACTTC.

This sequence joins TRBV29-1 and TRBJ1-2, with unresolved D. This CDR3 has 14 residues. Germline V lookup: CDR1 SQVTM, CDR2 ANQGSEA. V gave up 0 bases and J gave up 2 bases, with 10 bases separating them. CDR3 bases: TGCAGCGTTGAAGATCACACACGCAACTATGGCTACACCTTC. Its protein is CSVEDHTRNYGYTF.

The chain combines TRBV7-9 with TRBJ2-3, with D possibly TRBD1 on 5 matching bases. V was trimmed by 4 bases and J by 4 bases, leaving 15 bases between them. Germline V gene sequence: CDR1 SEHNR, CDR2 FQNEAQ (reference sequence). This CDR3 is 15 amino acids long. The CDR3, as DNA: TGTGCCAGCAGCTCGACAGCTGCGAGCGCAGATACGCAGTATTTT. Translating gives CASSSTAASADTQYF.

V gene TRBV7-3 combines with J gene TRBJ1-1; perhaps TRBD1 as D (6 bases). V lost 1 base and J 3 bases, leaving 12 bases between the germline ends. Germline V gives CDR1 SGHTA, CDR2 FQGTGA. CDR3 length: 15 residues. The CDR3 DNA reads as TGTGCCAGCAGCTTAATGGGGGCGCGGGACACTGAAGCTTTCTTT. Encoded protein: CASSLMGARDTEAFF.

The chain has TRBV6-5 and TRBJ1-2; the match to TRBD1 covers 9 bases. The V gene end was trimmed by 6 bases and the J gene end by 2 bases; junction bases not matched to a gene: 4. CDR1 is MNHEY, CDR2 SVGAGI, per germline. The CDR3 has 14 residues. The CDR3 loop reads CASRPGQGNYGYTF. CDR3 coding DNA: TGTGCCAGCAGACCCGGACAGGGGAACTATGGCTACACCTTC.

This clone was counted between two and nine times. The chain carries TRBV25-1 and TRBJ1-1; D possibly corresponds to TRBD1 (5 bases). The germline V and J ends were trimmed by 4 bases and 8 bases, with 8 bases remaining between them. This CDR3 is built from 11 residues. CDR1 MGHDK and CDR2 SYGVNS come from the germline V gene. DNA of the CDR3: TGTGCCAGCAGTGGGGAGGGGGAAGCTTTCTTT. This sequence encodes CASSGEGEAFF.

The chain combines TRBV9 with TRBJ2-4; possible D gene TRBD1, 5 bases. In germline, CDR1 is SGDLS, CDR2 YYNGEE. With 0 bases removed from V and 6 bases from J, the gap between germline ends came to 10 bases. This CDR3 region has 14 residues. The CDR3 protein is CASSVAGSGNIQYF. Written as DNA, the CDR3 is TGTGCCAGCAGCGTAGCAGGGTCTGGAAACATTCAGTACTTC. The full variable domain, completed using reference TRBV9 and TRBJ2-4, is DSGVTQTPKHLITATGQRVTLRCSPRSGDLSVYWYQQSLDQGLQFLIQYYNGEERAKGNILERFSAQQFPDLHSELNLSSLELGDSALYFCASSVAGSGNIQYFGAGTRLSVL.